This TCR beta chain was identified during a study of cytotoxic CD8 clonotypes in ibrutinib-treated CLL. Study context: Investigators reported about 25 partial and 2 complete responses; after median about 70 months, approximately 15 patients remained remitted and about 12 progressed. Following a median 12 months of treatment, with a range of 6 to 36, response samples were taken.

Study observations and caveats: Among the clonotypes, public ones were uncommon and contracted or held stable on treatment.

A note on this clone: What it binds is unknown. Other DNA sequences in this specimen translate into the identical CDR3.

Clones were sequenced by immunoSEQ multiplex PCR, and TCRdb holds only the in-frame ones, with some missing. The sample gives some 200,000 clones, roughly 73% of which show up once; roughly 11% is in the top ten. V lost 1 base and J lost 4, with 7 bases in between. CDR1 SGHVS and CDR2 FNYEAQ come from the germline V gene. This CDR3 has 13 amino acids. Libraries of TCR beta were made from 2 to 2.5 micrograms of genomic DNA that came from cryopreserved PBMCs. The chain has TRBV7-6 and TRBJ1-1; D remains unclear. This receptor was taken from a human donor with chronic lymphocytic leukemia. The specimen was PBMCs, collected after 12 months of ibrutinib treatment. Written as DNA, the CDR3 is TGTGCCAGCAGCTTAGGCGGTATCACTGAAGCTTTCTTT. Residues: CASSLGGITEAFF.